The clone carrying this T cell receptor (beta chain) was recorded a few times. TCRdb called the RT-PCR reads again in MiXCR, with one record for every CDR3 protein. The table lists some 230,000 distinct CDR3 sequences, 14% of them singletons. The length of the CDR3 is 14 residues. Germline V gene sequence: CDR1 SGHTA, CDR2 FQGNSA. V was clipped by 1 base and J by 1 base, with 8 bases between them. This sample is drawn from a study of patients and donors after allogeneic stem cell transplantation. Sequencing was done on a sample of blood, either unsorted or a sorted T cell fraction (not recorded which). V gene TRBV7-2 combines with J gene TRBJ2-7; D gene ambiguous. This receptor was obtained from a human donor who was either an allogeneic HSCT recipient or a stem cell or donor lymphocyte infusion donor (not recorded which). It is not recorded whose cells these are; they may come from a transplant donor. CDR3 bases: TGTGCCAGCAGCTTAGGACACGCGTCCTACGAGCAGTACTTC. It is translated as CASSLGHASYEQYF.